What follows is one TCR beta chain and its context. Its target is unknown. TCRdb re-called the 5' RACE reads through MiXCR, storing one row per CDR3 protein. The table shows under 300,000 distinct CDR3 sequences, with 18% occurring only once. This CDR3 has 13 residues. CDR1 and CDR2 (germline): SGHRS, YFSETQ. V was pared by 0 bases and J by 5 bases, with 6 bases between. This entry comes from a study of T-cell memory formation after mild COVID-19. Study details: TCR clusters were mostly confined to one donor each.

The study, taken as a whole, reports: Cross-reactive memory apparently joined, as some responding clones appeared in pre-infection memory.

Sequencing was carried out using PBMCs or a T cell subset sorted from them (not recorded which). J is TRBJ1-5 and V is TRBV5-1; no clear D gene. The sequence derives from a man in his late teens or twenties who had mild COVID-19 (a few samples of this study predate the infection). Cell type and time point are not known. The CDR3 coding sequence is TGCGCCAGCAGCTTGGTACCCGATCAGCCCCAGCATTTT. Its translation is CASSLVPDQPQHF.